This is a list of T cell receptor beta chains from one sample in a study of T cells after posttransplantation cyclophosphamide. Sequencing used immunoSEQ multiplex PCR; TCRdb keeps in-frame clones, though not all of them. The sample contains roughly 70,000 clones, around 93% of which appear only once. The sample was PBMCs. These receptors originate from a woman aged 30 to 39 in good health and a related stem cell transplant donor. CDR3s include the opening cysteine and the closing phenylalanine or tryptophan. Fields, in order: clone size, V gene, J gene, D gene, CDR3 protein, CDR3 DNA. A D gene is named only where the DNA matches it firmly. Clone sizes are given selectively: once, few, many, or a class where the clone is expanded.

clone_size: .; v_call: TRBV2; j_call: TRBJ2-5; d_call: .; cdr3_aa: CASNFGGSAGTQYF; cdr3_nt: TGTGCCAGCAACTTCGGAGGGAGCGCTGGGACCCAGTACTTC
clone_size: .; v_call: TRBV5-1; j_call: TRBJ2-4; d_call: TRBD2; cdr3_aa: CASSKNGGGAGNIQYF; cdr3_nt: TGCGCCAGCAGTAAGAATGGCGGGGGGGCGGGAAACATTCAGTACTTC
clone_size: .; v_call: TRBV7-8; j_call: TRBJ2-5; d_call: .; cdr3_aa: CASSPIRGGETQYF; cdr3_nt: TGTGCCAGCAGCCCCATCCGGGGTGGAGAGACCCAGTACTTC
clone_size: .; v_call: TRBV10-3; j_call: TRBJ2-7; d_call: .; cdr3_aa: CAISEGGPSYEQYF; cdr3_nt: TGTGCCATCAGTGAAGGGGGACCCTCCTACGAGCAGTACTTC
clone_size: .; v_call: TRBV15; j_call: TRBJ2-1; d_call: .; cdr3_aa: CATSRDGDGGHEQFF; cdr3_nt: TGTGCCACCAGCAGAGATGGTGACGGTGGCCATGAGCAGTTCTTC
clone_size: once; v_call: TRBV6-6; j_call: TRBJ2-5; d_call: .; cdr3_aa: CASSRQETQYF; cdr3_nt: TGTGCCAGCAGTCGGCAAGAGACCCAGTACTTC
clone_size: .; v_call: TRBV6-5; j_call: TRBJ1-1; d_call: .; cdr3_aa: CASSYSLQGEAFF; cdr3_nt: TGTGCCAGCAGTTACTCGCTTCAAGGAGAAGCTTTCTTT
clone_size: .; v_call: TRBV6-5; j_call: TRBJ2-1; d_call: TRBD1; cdr3_aa: CASSPRGREYNEQFF; cdr3_nt: TGTGCCAGCAGTCCCAGGGGGCGCGAGTACAATGAGCAGTTCTTC
clone_size: few; v_call: TRBV6-1; j_call: TRBJ1-3; d_call: .; cdr3_aa: CASSEDSSGNTIYF; cdr3_nt: TGTGCCAGCAGTGAAGACAGCTCTGGAAACACCATATATTTT
clone_size: .; v_call: TRBV5-1; j_call: TRBJ2-7; d_call: .; cdr3_aa: CASSLGADFYEQYF; cdr3_nt: TGCGCCAGCAGCTTGGGTGCGGATTTCTACGAGCAGTACTTC
clone_size: .; v_call: TRBV2; j_call: TRBJ2-1; d_call: .; cdr3_aa: CASMVSEQFF; cdr3_nt: TGTGCCAGCATGGTATCCGAGCAGTTCTTC
clone_size: .; v_call: TRBV5-4; j_call: TRBJ1-2; d_call: TRBD1; cdr3_aa: CASSAVDRDSGRGYTF; cdr3_nt: TGTGCCAGCAGTGCCGTGGACAGGGACTCTGGTCGAGGCTACACCTTC
clone_size: .; v_call: TRBV7-2; j_call: TRBJ1-2; d_call: .; cdr3_aa: CASRRPGGSYGYTF; cdr3_nt: TGTGCCAGCAGACGACCGGGGGGCAGTTATGGCTACACCTTC
clone_size: .; v_call: TRBV11-2; j_call: TRBJ2-1; d_call: .; cdr3_aa: CASNLRGLNEQFF; cdr3_nt: TGTGCCAGCAACTTAAGGGGTCTTAATGAGCAGTTCTTC
clone_size: .; v_call: TRBV30; j_call: TRBJ1-2; d_call: .; cdr3_aa: CAWSEGGYGYTF; cdr3_nt: TGTGCCTGGAGTGAGGGAGGCTATGGCTACACCTTC
clone_size: .; v_call: TRBV19; j_call: TRBJ1-4; d_call: TRBD1; cdr3_aa: CASSVGTGATNEKLFF; cdr3_nt: TGTGCCAGTAGTGTTGGGACAGGGGCAACTAATGAAAAACTGTTTTTT
clone_size: .; v_call: TRBV18; j_call: TRBJ1-5; d_call: .; cdr3_aa: CASSAGTASYQPQHF; cdr3_nt: TGTGCCAGCTCAGCCGGGACGGCATCTTATCAGCCCCAGCATTTT
clone_size: .; v_call: TRBV6-5; j_call: TRBJ1-2; d_call: TRBD1; cdr3_aa: CGTGSNYGYTF; cdr3_nt: TGTGGGACAGGGTCGAACTATGGCTACACCTTC
clone_size: .; v_call: TRBV7-3; j_call: TRBJ2-1; d_call: .; cdr3_aa: CASSSTTGTNEQFF; cdr3_nt: TGTGCCAGCAGCTCCACAACAGGGACCAATGAGCAGTTCTTC
clone_size: .; v_call: TRBV5-1; j_call: TRBJ2-5; d_call: .; cdr3_aa: CASSRWGETQYF; cdr3_nt: TGCGCCAGCAGTCGATGGGGAGAGACCCAGTACTTC
clone_size: .; v_call: TRBV19; j_call: TRBJ2-3; d_call: TRBD2; cdr3_aa: CASSIEGAGGPADTQYF; cdr3_nt: TGTGCCAGTAGTATAGAAGGAGCGGGGGGACCCGCAGATACGCAGTATTTT
clone_size: once; v_call: TRBV4-1; j_call: TRBJ1-2; d_call: TRBD1; cdr3_aa: CASSQGVLGRGFGYTF; cdr3_nt: TGCGCCAGCAGCCAAGGCGTATTGGGCAGGGGGTTTGGCTACACCTTC
clone_size: once; v_call: TRBV29-1; j_call: TRBJ1-1; d_call: .; cdr3_aa: CSVEEAGAFF; cdr3_nt: TGCAGCGTTGAAGAGGCGGGCGCTTTCTTT
clone_size: .; v_call: TRBV5-5; j_call: TRBJ1-1; d_call: .; cdr3_aa: CASSLGQGGWGRTEAFF; cdr3_nt: TGTGCCAGCAGCCTCGGACAAGGAGGGTGGGGTCGCACTGAAGCTTTCTTT
clone_size: once; v_call: TRBV19; j_call: TRBJ2-1; d_call: TRBD2; cdr3_aa: CASSISGGTHNEQFF; cdr3_nt: TGTGCCAGTAGTATTAGCGGGGGGACCCACAATGAGCAGTTCTTC
clone_size: .; v_call: TRBV5-4; j_call: TRBJ2-1; d_call: TRBD2; cdr3_aa: CASSSGAASGVGGDEQFF; cdr3_nt: TGTGCCAGCAGCTCAGGGGCGGCTAGCGGGGTGGGGGGGGATGAGCAGTTCTTC
clone_size: .; v_call: TRBV5-1; j_call: TRBJ2-2; d_call: .; cdr3_aa: CASSLTGAPEYNTGELFF; cdr3_nt: TGCGCCAGCAGCTTGACAGGAGCCCCGGAGTATAACACCGGGGAGCTGTTTTTT
clone_size: .; v_call: TRBV30; j_call: TRBJ2-5; d_call: .; cdr3_aa: CAWSVRLGTQYF; cdr3_nt: TGTGCCTGGAGTGTACGGTTGGGGACCCAGTACTTC
clone_size: .; v_call: TRBV5-1; j_call: TRBJ1-4; d_call: TRBD1; cdr3_aa: CASSRGQGDRREKLFF; cdr3_nt: TGCGCCAGCAGCCGGGGACAGGGGGATAGACGGGAAAAACTGTTTTTT
clone_size: .; v_call: TRBV19; j_call: TRBJ1-3; d_call: .; cdr3_aa: CASSLGNTIYF; cdr3_nt: TGTGCCAGTAGTCTCGGGAACACCATATATTTT
clone_size: .; v_call: TRBV30; j_call: TRBJ1-2; d_call: TRBD1; cdr3_aa: CAWSVPSAGGDGYTF; cdr3_nt: TGTGCCTGGAGTGTTCCCTCGGCAGGGGGCGATGGCTACACCTTC
clone_size: .; v_call: TRBV11-3; j_call: TRBJ2-3; d_call: TRBD2; cdr3_aa: CASSRGTSGRTDTQYF; cdr3_nt: TGTGCCAGCAGCCGCGGGACTAGCGGACGCACAGATACGCAGTATTTT
clone_size: few; v_call: TRBV19; j_call: TRBJ1-2; d_call: .; cdr3_aa: CASTPSRTDRYGYTF; cdr3_nt: TGTGCCAGTACTCCGAGTAGGACAGACCGTTATGGCTACACCTTC
clone_size: .; v_call: TRBV6-5; j_call: TRBJ1-6; d_call: .; cdr3_aa: CASSYSYNSPLHF; cdr3_nt: TGTGCCAGCAGTTACTCGTATAATTCACCCCTCCACTTT
clone_size: .; v_call: TRBV28; j_call: TRBJ1-1; d_call: .; cdr3_aa: CASSQGNTEAFF; cdr3_nt: TGTGCCAGCAGCCAGGGAAACACTGAAGCTTTCTTT
clone_size: .; v_call: TRBV18; j_call: TRBJ1-1; d_call: .; cdr3_aa: CASSRTDSVEAFF; cdr3_nt: TGTGCCAGCTCACGGACAGACTCTGTTGAAGCTTTCTTT
clone_size: .; v_call: TRBV6-5; j_call: TRBJ2-7; d_call: .; cdr3_aa: CASSYSLGVHEQYF; cdr3_nt: TGTGCCAGCAGTTACTCCTTGGGAGTCCACGAGCAGTACTTC
clone_size: once; v_call: TRBV7-2; j_call: TRBJ2-7; d_call: .; cdr3_aa: CASSLVGSSYEQYF; cdr3_nt: TGTGCCAGCAGCTTAGTTGGGAGCTCCTACGAGCAGTACTTC
clone_size: .; v_call: TRBV7-2; j_call: TRBJ1-1; d_call: .; cdr3_aa: CASSLGGRMDTEAFF; cdr3_nt: TGTGCCAGCAGCTTAGGGGGGCGCATGGACACTGAAGCTTTCTTT
clone_size: .; v_call: TRBV30; j_call: TRBJ1-1; d_call: TRBD1; cdr3_aa: CACLPGQGVVATEAFF; cdr3_nt: TGTGCCTGCCTGCCGGGACAGGGGGTAGTTGCCACTGAAGCTTTCTTT
clone_size: .; v_call: TRBV7-2; j_call: TRBJ2-3; d_call: .; cdr3_aa: CASSLGFVGTDTQYF; cdr3_nt: TGTGCCAGCAGCTTAGGGTTTGTCGGAACAGATACGCAGTATTTT
clone_size: .; v_call: TRBV6-5; j_call: TRBJ2-7; d_call: TRBD1; cdr3_aa: CASSPTGGIYEQYF; cdr3_nt: TGTGCCAGCAGTCCGACAGGGGGCATTTACGAGCAGTACTTC
clone_size: .; v_call: TRBV7-6; j_call: TRBJ1-1; d_call: .; cdr3_aa: CASSLGGPDTEAFF; cdr3_nt: TGTGCCAGCAGCTTAGGGGGGCCAGACACTGAAGCTTTCTTT
clone_size: .; v_call: TRBV29-1; j_call: TRBJ1-2; d_call: .; cdr3_aa: CSVDGRASFYNYGYTF; cdr3_nt: TGCAGCGTTGATGGAAGGGCGTCCTTTTATAACTATGGCTACACCTTC
clone_size: .; v_call: TRBV10-3; j_call: TRBJ1-2; d_call: .; cdr3_aa: CAISEIRDLYGYTF; cdr3_nt: TGTGCCATCAGTGAAATCCGGGACCTCTATGGCTACACCTTC
clone_size: .; v_call: TRBV28; j_call: TRBJ2-7; d_call: .; cdr3_aa: CASSFTGVRNEQYF; cdr3_nt: TGTGCCAGCAGTTTCACAGGCGTCCGGAACGAGCAGTACTTC
clone_size: .; v_call: TRBV7-6; j_call: TRBJ1-2; d_call: TRBD1; cdr3_aa: CASSLAPGGNYGYTF; cdr3_nt: TGTGCCAGCAGCTTAGCTCCAGGGGGCAACTATGGCTACACCTTC
clone_size: .; v_call: TRBV4-2; j_call: TRBJ2-3; d_call: .; cdr3_aa: CASGQLLGLTSTDTQYF; cdr3_nt: TGTGCCAGCGGACAACTGTTAGGACTGACTAGCACAGATACGCAGTATTTT
clone_size: .; v_call: TRBV19; j_call: TRBJ1-3; d_call: TRBD1; cdr3_aa: CAGRDRVTNTIYF; cdr3_nt: TGTGCCGGCCGGGACAGGGTAACAAACACCATATATTTT
clone_size: .; v_call: TRBV2; j_call: TRBJ1-2; d_call: .; cdr3_aa: CASGAGANYGYTF; cdr3_nt: TGTGCCAGCGGAGCAGGGGCCAACTATGGCTACACCTTC
clone_size: .; v_call: TRBV2; j_call: TRBJ1-2; d_call: TRBD1; cdr3_aa: CASSSGTGGGYGYTF; cdr3_nt: TGTGCCAGCAGCTCGGGGACAGGGGGTGGCTATGGCTACACCTTC
clone_size: once; v_call: TRBV7-9; j_call: TRBJ1-4; d_call: .; cdr3_aa: CASSSTGAEFEKLFF; cdr3_nt: TGTGCCAGCAGCTCTACGGGGGCGGAGTTCGAAAAACTGTTTTTT
clone_size: .; v_call: TRBV19; j_call: TRBJ2-3; d_call: .; cdr3_aa: CASSIGISTSTDTQYF; cdr3_nt: TGTGCCAGTAGTATAGGGATATCCACTAGCACAGATACGCAGTATTTT
clone_size: .; v_call: TRBV6-1; j_call: TRBJ2-3; d_call: TRBD1; cdr3_aa: CASNPTGGFQTQYF; cdr3_nt: TGTGCCAGCAATCCGACAGGGGGCTTTCAGACGCAGTATTTT
clone_size: once; v_call: TRBV7-2; j_call: TRBJ1-3; d_call: .; cdr3_aa: CASSLSGQTGNTIYF; cdr3_nt: TGTGCCAGCAGCTTAAGCGGCCAGACTGGAAACACCATATATTTT
clone_size: .; v_call: TRBV10-1; j_call: TRBJ2-2; d_call: TRBD2; cdr3_aa: CASSAAGVGTGELFF; cdr3_nt: TGCGCCAGCAGTGCCGCGGGAGTGGGGACCGGGGAGCTGTTTTTT
clone_size: .; v_call: TRBV5-8; j_call: TRBJ2-1; d_call: TRBD1; cdr3_aa: CASSLGGTGAYNEQFF; cdr3_nt: TGTGCCAGCAGCCTTGGCGGGACAGGGGCCTACAATGAGCAGTTCTTC
clone_size: .; v_call: TRBV18; j_call: TRBJ2-5; d_call: TRBD1; cdr3_aa: CASSTNYRRGRETQYF; cdr3_nt: TGTGCCAGCTCAACGAATTACCGCAGGGGGCGAGAGACCCAGTACTTC
clone_size: .; v_call: TRBV6-1; j_call: TRBJ2-3; d_call: .; cdr3_aa: CASSGGAGVTDTQYF; cdr3_nt: TGTGCCAGCAGTGGTGGGGCAGGGGTCACAGATACGCAGTATTTT